These T cell receptor beta chains were read from a single sample in a study of T cell responses to AZD1222 COVID-19 vaccine. Profiled with immunoSEQ multiplex PCR; TCRdb holds only in-frame clones, not every one. The sample includes 100,000 to 150,000 clones, roughly 91% of them seen just once. The starting material was peripheral blood, obtained 28 days after the second AZD1222 dose. The receptors derive from an adult who received the AZD1222 COVID-19 vaccine. CDR3s include the opening cysteine and the closing phenylalanine or tryptophan. Fields, in order: V gene, CDR3 length, clone size, J gene, D gene, CDR3 protein, CDR3 DNA. D genes are given only for firm matches. The listing skips clone size in some rows; elsewhere it reads once, few, many or a size class.

v_gene: TRBV27; len: 15; abundance: once; j_gene: TRBJ1-6; d_gene: -; CDR3aa: CASSFPRAVGAPLHF; CDR3nt: TGTGCCAGCAGTTTCCCACGCGCCGTAGGGGCACCCCTCCACTTT
v_gene: TRBV9; len: 15; abundance: -; j_gene: TRBJ1-4; d_gene: TRBD1; CDR3aa: CASSARTGANEKLFF; CDR3nt: TGTGCCAGCAGCGCCCGGACAGGGGCTAATGAAAAACTGTTTTTT
v_gene: TRBV28; len: 17; abundance: -; j_gene: TRBJ1-2; d_gene: -; CDR3aa: CASSLLLGQGTTYGYTF; CDR3nt: TGTGCCAGCAGTTTATTATTGGGGCAGGGGACAACCTATGGCTACACCTTC
v_gene: TRBV4-2; len: 18; abundance: once; j_gene: TRBJ2-2; d_gene: -; CDR3aa: CASSQDPQASSLTGELFF; CDR3nt: TGTGCCAGCAGCCAAGATCCTCAGGCTAGCAGCCTAACCGGGGAGCTGTTTTTT
v_gene: TRBV11-1; len: 13; abundance: few; j_gene: TRBJ2-2; d_gene: -; CDR3aa: CASSHGGTGELFF; CDR3nt: TGTGCCAGCAGCCACGGGGGCACCGGGGAGCTGTTTTTT
v_gene: TRBV11-2; len: 16; abundance: once; j_gene: TRBJ2-5; d_gene: TRBD1; CDR3aa: CASSFTRTGFHETQYF; CDR3nt: TGTGCCAGCAGCTTTACCCGGACAGGGTTCCACGAGACCCAGTACTTC
v_gene: TRBV2; len: 15; abundance: -; j_gene: TRBJ2-5; d_gene: -; CDR3aa: CASSESPGWGGTQYF; CDR3nt: TGTGCCAGCAGTGAATCTCCCGGGTGGGGCGGGACCCAGTACTTC
v_gene: TRBV5-6; len: 16; abundance: -; j_gene: TRBJ1-2; d_gene: -; CDR3aa: CASSLARRPAERGYTF; CDR3nt: TGTGCCAGCAGCTTGGCCCGTCGCCCCGCGGAAAGAGGCTACACCTTC
v_gene: TRBV11-3; len: 14; abundance: -; j_gene: TRBJ2-7; d_gene: -; CDR3aa: CASSLLQGEDEQYF; CDR3nt: TGTGCCAGCAGCTTACTTCAGGGGGAGGACGAGCAGTACTTC
v_gene: TRBV6-1; len: 13; abundance: -; j_gene: TRBJ2-7; d_gene: -; CDR3aa: CASSDVSPSEQYF; CDR3nt: TGTGCCAGCAGTGACGTTAGTCCCTCCGAGCAGTACTTC
v_gene: TRBV6-6; len: 14; abundance: once; j_gene: TRBJ1-1; d_gene: -; CDR3aa: CASSYSAGDTEAFF; CDR3nt: TGTGCCAGCAGTTACTCGGCAGGGGACACTGAAGCTTTCTTT
v_gene: TRBV28; len: 15; abundance: -; j_gene: TRBJ1-5; d_gene: -; CDR3aa: CASRVGGQSNQPQHF; CDR3nt: TGTGCCAGCCGGGTAGGGGGGCAGAGCAATCAGCCCCAGCATTTT
v_gene: TRBV28; len: 13; abundance: -; j_gene: TRBJ2-7; d_gene: -; CDR3aa: CASRPSSSYEQYF; CDR3nt: TGTGCCAGCAGACCTTCCAGCTCCTACGAGCAGTACTTC
v_gene: TRBV3-1/TRBV3-2; len: 14; abundance: -; j_gene: TRBJ1-2; d_gene: TRBD1; CDR3aa: CASSPTTGPHGYTF; CDR3nt: TGTGCCAGCAGCCCCACGACAGGGCCGCATGGCTACACCTTC
v_gene: TRBV4-1; len: 12; abundance: -; j_gene: TRBJ1-6; d_gene: -; CDR3aa: CASSQQDRPLHF; CDR3nt: TGCGCCAGCAGCCAACAGGACCGACCCCTCCACTTT
v_gene: TRBV11-2; len: 13; abundance: -; j_gene: TRBJ1-5; d_gene: -; CDR3aa: CASSLDRNQPQHF; CDR3nt: TGTGCCAGCAGCTTAGATCGTAATCAGCCCCAGCATTTT
v_gene: TRBV6-4; len: 14; abundance: -; j_gene: TRBJ2-5; d_gene: -; CDR3aa: CASSEGGTQETQYF; CDR3nt: TGTGCCAGCAGTGAAGGCGGGACTCAAGAGACCCAGTACTTC
v_gene: TRBV7-2; len: 18; abundance: -; j_gene: TRBJ1-6; d_gene: -; CDR3aa: CASSLVRGAGSYNSPLHF; CDR3nt: TGTGCCAGCAGCTTAGTGAGGGGCGCGGGCTCCTATAATTCACCCCTCCACTTT
v_gene: TRBV28; len: 15; abundance: -; j_gene: TRBJ1-6; d_gene: TRBD1; CDR3aa: CASTREDRTAFPLHF; CDR3nt: TGTGCCAGCACACGCGAGGACAGGACCGCATTCCCCCTCCACTTT
v_gene: TRBV4-2; len: 16; abundance: -; j_gene: TRBJ2-1; d_gene: -; CDR3aa: CASSPQLATSYNEQFF; CDR3nt: TGTGCCAGCAGCCCCCAATTGGCGACGTCCTACAATGAGCAGTTCTTC
v_gene: TRBV7-3; len: 17; abundance: -; j_gene: TRBJ2-2; d_gene: -; CDR3aa: CASSLVPGILGTGELFF; CDR3nt: TGTGCCAGCAGCTTAGTCCCTGGTATTCTCGGCACCGGGGAGCTGTTTTTT
v_gene: TRBV5-6; len: 15; abundance: -; j_gene: TRBJ1-4; d_gene: -; CDR3aa: CASSLRPATNEKLFF; CDR3nt: TGTGCCAGCAGCTTAAGGCCAGCAACTAATGAAAAACTGTTTTTT
v_gene: TRBV28; len: 13; abundance: -; j_gene: TRBJ1-4; d_gene: TRBD1; CDR3aa: CASKGQGREKLFF; CDR3nt: TGTGCCAGCAAGGGACAGGGGAGGGAAAAACTGTTTTTT
v_gene: TRBV3-1/TRBV3-2; len: 15; abundance: once; j_gene: TRBJ2-1; d_gene: TRBD2; CDR3aa: CASSQDRLAGGEGFF; CDR3nt: TGTGCCAGCAGCCAAGATAGACTAGCGGGGGGTGAGGGGTTCTTC
v_gene: TRBV30; len: 14; abundance: once; j_gene: TRBJ1-5; d_gene: TRBD1; CDR3aa: CAWTRGSGSQPQHF; CDR3nt: TGTGCCTGGACCAGGGGGTCAGGGTCTCAGCCCCAGCATTTT
v_gene: TRBV7-9; len: 16; abundance: -; j_gene: TRBJ2-5; d_gene: TRBD2; CDR3aa: CASSRYGGSTQETQYF; CDR3nt: TGTGCCAGCAGCCGTTACGGGGGGAGCACCCAAGAGACCCAGTACTTC
v_gene: TRBV11-3; len: 13; abundance: -; j_gene: TRBJ2-1; d_gene: -; CDR3aa: CASSPTVVNEQFF; CDR3nt: TGTGCCAGCAGCCCGACGGTGGTAAATGAGCAGTTCTTC
v_gene: TRBV15; len: 15; abundance: -; j_gene: TRBJ2-3; d_gene: -; CDR3aa: CATSPPDQTADTQYF; CDR3nt: TGTGCCACCAGCCCCCCGGACCAAACAGCAGATACGCAGTATTTT
v_gene: TRBV19; len: 14; abundance: -; j_gene: TRBJ2-3; d_gene: -; CDR3aa: CASSRGGSTDTQYF; CDR3nt: TGTGCCAGTAGTCGGGGAGGCAGCACAGATACGCAGTATTTT
v_gene: TRBV28; len: 14; abundance: once; j_gene: TRBJ1-2; d_gene: -; CDR3aa: CAAVWGGLSYGYTF; CDR3nt: TGTGCCGCAGTTTGGGGAGGGTTGAGCTATGGCTACACCTTC
v_gene: TRBV9; len: 14; abundance: -; j_gene: TRBJ2-2; d_gene: -; CDR3aa: CASTTNANTGELFF; CDR3nt: TGTGCCAGCACAACCAACGCGAACACCGGGGAGCTGTTTTTT
v_gene: TRBV7-9; len: 15; abundance: -; j_gene: TRBJ1-1; d_gene: -; CDR3aa: CASSLLTGPNTEAFF; CDR3nt: TGTGCCAGCAGCTTATTAACAGGGCCGAACACTGAAGCTTTCTTT
v_gene: TRBV27; len: 19; abundance: -; j_gene: TRBJ2-1; d_gene: -; CDR3aa: CASSSYGKRGGLRGNEQFF; CDR3nt: TGTGCCAGCAGTTCATATGGGAAAAGGGGGGGCTTAAGGGGTAATGAGCAGTTCTTC